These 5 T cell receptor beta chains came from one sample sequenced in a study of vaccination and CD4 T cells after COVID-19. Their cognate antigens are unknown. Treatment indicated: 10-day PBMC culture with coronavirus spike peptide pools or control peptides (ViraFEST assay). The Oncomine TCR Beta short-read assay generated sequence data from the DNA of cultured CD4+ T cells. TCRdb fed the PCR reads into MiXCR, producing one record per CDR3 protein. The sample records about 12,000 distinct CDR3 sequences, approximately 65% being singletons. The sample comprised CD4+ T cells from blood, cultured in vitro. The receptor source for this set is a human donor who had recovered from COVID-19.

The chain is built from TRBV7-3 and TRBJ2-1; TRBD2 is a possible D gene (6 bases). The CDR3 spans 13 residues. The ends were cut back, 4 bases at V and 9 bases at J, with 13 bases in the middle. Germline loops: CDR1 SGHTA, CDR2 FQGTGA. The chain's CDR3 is CASSSLGDFEQFF. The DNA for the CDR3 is TGTGCCAGCAGCTCCCTAGGGGACTTTGAGCAGTTCTTC. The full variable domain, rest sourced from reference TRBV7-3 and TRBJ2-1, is GAGVSQTPSNKVTEKGKYVELRCDPISGHTALYWYRQSLGQGPEFLIYFQGTGAADDSGLPNDRFFAVRPEGSVSTLKIQRTERGDSAVYLCASSSLGDFEQFFGPGTRLTVL.

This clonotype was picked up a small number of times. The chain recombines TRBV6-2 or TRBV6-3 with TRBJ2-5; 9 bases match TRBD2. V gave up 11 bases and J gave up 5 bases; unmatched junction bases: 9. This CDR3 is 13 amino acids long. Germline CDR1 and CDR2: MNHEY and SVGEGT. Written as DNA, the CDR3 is TGTGCCGGTCGACGAAGCGGGGGGGAGACCCAGTACTTC. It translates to CAGRRSGGETQYF.

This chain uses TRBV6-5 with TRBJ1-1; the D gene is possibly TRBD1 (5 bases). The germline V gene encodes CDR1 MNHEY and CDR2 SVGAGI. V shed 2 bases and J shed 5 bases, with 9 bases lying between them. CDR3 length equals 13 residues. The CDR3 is CASSYREGTEAFF. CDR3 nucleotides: TGTGCCAGCAGTTACAGGGAGGGGACTGAAGCTTTCTTT.

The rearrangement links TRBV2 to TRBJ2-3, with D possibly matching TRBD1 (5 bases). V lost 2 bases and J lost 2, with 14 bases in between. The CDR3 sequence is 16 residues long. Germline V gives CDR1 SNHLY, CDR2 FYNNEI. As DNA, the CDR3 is TGTGCCAGCAGTGAAAGTAGACAGCGCCTCACAGATACGCAGTATTTT. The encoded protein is CASSESRQRLTDTQYF.

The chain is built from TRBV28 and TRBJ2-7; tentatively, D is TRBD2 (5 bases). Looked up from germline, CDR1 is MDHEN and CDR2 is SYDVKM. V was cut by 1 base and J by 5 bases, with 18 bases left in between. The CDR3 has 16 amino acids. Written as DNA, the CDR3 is TGTGCCAGCAGTTTATTCGGTGGAGGCTCCTGGAACGAGCAGTACTTC. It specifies CASSLFGGGSWNEQYF.